This T cell receptor beta chain was sequenced in a study of response to subunit inactivated influenza vaccine (dated by TCRdb to 2017 to 2018). Regarding the study in general: The study used deep quantitative T cell receptor repertoire profiling to track responses to a trivalent subunit inactivated influenza vaccine.

The CDR1 and CDR2 encoded by the germline V gene (reference sequence) are SEHNR and FQNEAQ. Its CDR3 holds 15 amino acids, cysteine through phenylalanine. Kept here is only the CDR3 DNA, which spans 45 bases and is read in frame from base 1. Germline trimming amounts to 5 bases on V and 0 bases on J, with 4 as the count of junction bases outside the gene matches. The library was made by RT-PCR. The sequencer listed for this sample is Illumina HiSeq 2500. In-frame beta chains were kept once TCRdb had trimmed the public reads at Q25 with fastp and called clones with MiXCR. Entries are consolidated by CDR3 protein sequence, retaining the most common genes and DNA. This sample is represented by 450,000 to 600,000 distinct CDR3 sequences; approximately 7.1% of them were singletons. Of the sample, about an eighth is held by the ten largest clones. General conclusions and limits of the study: It was suggested by the authors that each seasonal influenza vaccination may recruit only a limited number of new T cells.

This clonotype was counted between two and nine times. Its antigen target is currently unknown. No base-level quality is on record; no much larger clone is a single base apart. This specimen was PBMCs from blood, taken 23 months after vaccination. The source of this sequence is a man aged 50-75 years who received an inactivated influenza vaccine. Donor details come from another sample of the same person, matched by shared clones. The chain was built from TRBV7-9 and TRBJ2-3, with TRBD2 identical over 8 junction bases. The DNA sequence is as follows: TGTGCCAGCAGCACACTAGCGGCTAGCACAGATACGCAGTATTTT. It translates as CASSTLAASTDTQYF. The CDR3 plus the reference TRBV7-9 and TRBJ2-3 genes for the other parts give the full variable domain: DTGVSQNPRHKITKRGQNVTFRCDPISEHNRLYWYRQTLGQGPEFLTYFQNEAQLEKSRLLSDRFSAERPKGSFSTLEIQRTEQGDSAMYLCASSTLAASTDTQYFGPGTRLTVL.